This entry lists 23 T cell receptor beta chains sequenced from one sample in a study of technical replicates of blood from a handful of donors. TCRdb keeps only in-frame clones here, not all; method: immunoSEQ multiplex PCR. Of roughly 72,000 clones listed, over 90% are singletons. The sequencing input was T cells isolated from PBMCs. Every receptor here comes from a human donor in good health.

V and J are TRBV9 and TRBJ1-1; D is unclear. CDR1 SGDLS and CDR2 YYNGEE come from the germline V gene. Trimming stripped 4 bases from V and 7 bases from J, with 20 bases between. The CDR3 is made up of 15 amino acids. This chain's CDR3 is CASSPYVRPSGEAFF. The CDR3 DNA reads TGTGCCAGCAGCCCCTATGTGAGGCCAAGTGGTGAAGCTTTCTTT.

This chain connects TRBV29-1 to TRBJ1-1, with D uncertain. Germline assignment: CDR1 SQVTM and CDR2 ANQGSEA. The CDR3 length is 13 residues. V was clipped by 0 bases and J by 10 bases, with 15 bases between them. The CDR3 DNA is TGCAGCGTTGAAGAAAACGTGGAGAACGGAGCTTTCTTT. Amino acid sequence: CSVEENVENGAFF.

The chain recombines TRBV28 with TRBJ2-2; 7 bases align to TRBD1. Trimming took 10 bases from V and 4 from J; bases not matched to a gene: 9. Germline V gene sequence: CDR1 MDHEN, CDR2 SYDVKM. This CDR3 is 14 amino acids long. This chain's CDR3 is CATLQGVGTGELFF. The DNA for the CDR3 is TGTGCCACCTTGCAGGGGGTAGGCACCGGGGAGCTGTTTTTT.

The rearrangement uses TRBV7-8 and TRBJ2-5; no clear D. The CDR3 consists of 14 residues. The germline gives CDR1 SGHVS, CDR2 FQNEAQ. The V gene lost 1 base and the J gene lost 3 bases, with 9 bases spanning the gap. The CDR3 protein is CASSLEQVKETQYF. The CDR3 DNA reads TGTGCCAGCAGCTTAGAGCAAGTAAAAGAGACCCAGTACTTC.

This chain uses TRBV25-1 with TRBJ2-7; tentatively, D is TRBD1 (5 bases). Germline V gives CDR1 MGHDK, CDR2 SYGVNS. This CDR3 contains 15 residues. V gave up 2 bases and J gave up 0 bases, with 11 bases separating them. The DNA of the CDR3 is TGTGCCAGCAGTGAAGGAGCAGGGCCCTCCTACGAGCAGTACTTC. It specifies CASSEGAGPSYEQYF.

The DNA of the CDR3 is TGTGCCAGCAGCTTAGGTCCAACTCCCTACGAGCAGTACTTC. Its translation: CASSLGPTPYEQYF. The chain has TRBV7-7 and TRBJ2-7; D is unresolved. The V gene lost 1 base and the J gene lost 2 bases, with 9 bases spanning the gap. The CDR3 spans 14 residues. Looked up from germline, CDR1 is SSHAT and CDR2 is FNYEAQ (reference sequence).

V is TRBV2 and J is TRBJ2-2; no clear D. V lost 3 bases and J 3 bases, leaving 11 bases between the germline ends. This CDR3 contains 15 residues. CDR1 SNHLY and CDR2 FYNNEI come from the germline V gene. The CDR3 DNA reads TGTGCCAGCAGTGATAAGATGGCATACACCGGGGAGCTGTTTTTT. Encoded protein: CASSDKMAYTGELFF.

The chain recombines TRBV18 with TRBJ1-5; D not resolved. CDR1 and CDR2 from the germline V gene are KGHSH and LQKENI. V was pared by 1 base and J by 0 bases, with 7 bases between. CDR3 length: 15 residues. CDR3 region: CASSPLADSNQPQHF. The DNA of the CDR3 is TGTGCCAGCTCACCACTAGCGGATAGCAATCAGCCCCAGCATTTT.

The rearrangement links TRBV6-6 to TRBJ2-7; D possibly corresponds to TRBD2 (6 bases). The CDR3 runs 14 residues. The germline V gene encodes CDR1 MNHNY and CDR2 SVGAGI (reference sequence). V was pared by 6 bases and J by 0 bases, with 12 bases between. The CDR3 here is CASSPGVGSYEQYF. The CDR3 nucleotides are TGTGCCAGCAGCCCGGGGGTCGGCTCCTACGAGCAGTACTTC.

The CDR3: CASRQEGADNSPLHF. Written as DNA, the CDR3 is TGTGCCAGCAGGCAGGAGGGGGCCGATAATTCACCCCTCCACTTT. The chain couples TRBV6-4 to TRBJ1-6; 7 bases align to TRBD1. This CDR3 comprises 15 residues. The V gene end was trimmed by 6 bases and the J gene end by 5 bases; junction bases not matched to a gene: 7. The germline V gene has CDR1 MRHNA and CDR2 SNTAGT.

This rearrangement joins TRBV29-1 to TRBJ2-5; no definite D call. Germline V gene data show CDR1 as SQVTM and CDR2 as ANQGSEA. This CDR3 region has 12 residues. V shed 1 base and J shed 4 bases, with 7 bases lying between them. The CDR3 protein is CSVEAVAETQYF. CDR3 sequence (DNA): TGCAGCGTTGAAGCGGTAGCAGAGACCCAGTACTTC.

V is TRBV11-2 and J is TRBJ1-2; D gene uncertain. Germline CDR1 SGHAT, CDR2 FQNNGV. There are 15 residues in the CDR3. Deletions cut 1 base from V and 2 bases from J, with 11 bases between. In nucleotides, the CDR3 is TGTGCCAGCAGCTTAGGTGCGTCTGAGAACTATGGCTACACCTTC. Amino acid sequence: CASSLGASENYGYTF. Using reference TRBV11-2 and TRBJ1-2 for the parts outside the CDR3, the full variable domain is EAGVAQSPRYKIIEKRQSVAFWCNPISGHATLYWYQQILGQGPKLLIQFQNNGVVDDSQLPKDRFSAERLKGVDSTLKIQPAKLEDSAVYLCASSLGASENYGYTFGSGTRLTVV.

CDR3 in DNA: TGTGCCAGCAGCCCCGGACTCAACTACGAGCAGTACTTC. Encoded protein: CASSPGLNYEQYF. The chain uses TRBV7-2 and TRBJ2-7; D is perhaps TRBD2 (5 bases). The germline gives CDR1 SGHTA, CDR2 FQGNSA. The V end was cut by 5 bases, the J end by 3 bases, with 11 bases between. The CDR3 consists of 13 residues.

V and J are TRBV2 and TRBJ2-2; no clear D gene. Trimming took 8 bases from V and 6 from J, leaving 13 bases between them. Germline V lookup: CDR1 SNHLY, CDR2 FYNNEI. CDR3 length: 13 amino acids. The CDR3 DNA is TGTGCCAGCCTCTACAGTTACTCCGGGGAGCTGTTTTTT. It specifies CASLYSYSGELFF.

The V call is TRBV7-9, the J call TRBJ2-2, with 9 bases matching TRBD1. CDR3 length: 16 residues. The germline V gene has CDR1 SEHNR and CDR2 FQNEAQ (reference sequence). V lost 7 bases, J lost 4 bases, and 10 bases stayed unmatched. The CDR3 DNA reads TGTGCCAGCAATGGCCCACAGGGGGCGATCACCGGGGAGCTGTTTTTT. Translation gives CASNGPQGAITGELFF.

This chain's CDR3 is CASSEAGLPNYEQYF. CDR3 nucleotides: TGTGCCAGCAGTGAAGCGGGACTACCAAACTACGAGCAGTACTTC. The J gene is TRBJ2-7, the V gene TRBV2; 7 bases align to TRBD2. Per germline, CDR1 SNHLY and CDR2 FYNNEI. The CDR3 is 15 amino acids. V shed 0 bases, J shed 3 bases, and the junction held 5 bases outside the gene matches.

The V call is TRBV14, the J call TRBJ1-2; the match to TRBD1 covers 9 bases. Germline V gene lookup returns CDR1 SGHDN and CDR2 FVKESK. The CDR3 loop spans 16 amino acids. J lost 4 bases, V lost 0 bases, and 6 bases had no gene match. CDR3: CASSQEGQGSSYGYTF. CDR3 bases: TGTGCCAGCAGCCAAGAGGGACAGGGAAGTAGCTATGGCTACACCTTC.

The chain uses TRBV19 and TRBJ1-2; D unclear. The germline V gene encodes CDR1 LNHDA and CDR2 SQIVND (reference sequence). Between the trimmed V and J ends, which lost 3 bases and 3 bases, there was a span of 11 bases. The CDR3 is made up of 14 amino acids. CDR3 loop: CASSIDQAHYGYTF. CDR3 DNA: TGTGCCAGTAGTATCGATCAGGCACACTATGGCTACACCTTC.

This sequence joins TRBV15 and TRBJ1-1; possible D gene TRBD1, 6 bases. The V end was cut by 4 bases, the J end by 0 bases, with 12 bases between. Germline V gives CDR1 LNHNV, CDR2 YYDKDF (reference sequence). This CDR3 region has 15 residues. CDR3 amino acids: CATSTRTALNTEAFF. CDR3 coding DNA: TGTGCCACCAGCACCCGGACAGCACTGAACACTGAAGCTTTCTTT.

The rearrangement uses TRBV6-1 and TRBJ2-5; a possible D gene is TRBD1 (5 bases). The V end was cut by 2 bases, the J end by 5 bases, with 15 bases between. This CDR3 spans 15 amino acids. Germline values: CDR1 MNHNS, CDR2 SASEGT. The CDR3 region has the DNA TGTGCCAGCAGTGAAAGAGGACAAGCCGGGGAGACCCAGTACTTC. Protein product: CASSERGQAGETQYF.

This rearrangement joins TRBV11-2 to TRBJ1-2; D is unclear. Germline CDR1 reads SGHAT; CDR2 reads FQNNGV. This CDR3 is 12 amino acids long. Trimming stripped 5 bases from V and 5 bases from J, with 9 bases between. The CDR3 nucleotides are TGTGCCAGCAGCCGAGTTCTATATGGCTACACCTTC. As protein: CASSRVLYGYTF.

This clone was seen a few times. J is TRBJ1-3 and V is TRBV5-8, with D hard to call. V was pared by 3 bases and J by 3 bases, with 10 bases between. Per germline, CDR1 SGHTS and CDR2 YDEGEE. The CDR3 sequence is 14 residues long. The CDR3 DNA is TGTGCCAGCAGCTGGCAGATTTTTGGAAACACCATATATTTT. Translating gives CASSWQIFGNTIYF.

The DNA of the CDR3 is TGTGCCAGCAGCGTAGTCGGCAGAGGCAACACTGAAGCTTTCTTT. It yields the protein CASSVVGRGNTEAFF. The chain links TRBV9 to TRBJ1-1; D remains unclear. The germline V gene encodes CDR1 SGDLS and CDR2 YYNGEE. This CDR3 region has 15 residues. The ends were cut back, 0 bases at V and 2 bases at J, with 11 bases in the middle. The variable domain in full, with the rest retrieved from reference TRBV9 and TRBJ1-1, is DSGVTQTPKHLITATGQRVTLRCSPRSGDLSVYWYQQSLDQGLQFLIQYYNGEERAKGNILERFSAQQFPDLHSELNLSSLELGDSALYFCASSVVGRGNTEAFFGQGTRLTVV.